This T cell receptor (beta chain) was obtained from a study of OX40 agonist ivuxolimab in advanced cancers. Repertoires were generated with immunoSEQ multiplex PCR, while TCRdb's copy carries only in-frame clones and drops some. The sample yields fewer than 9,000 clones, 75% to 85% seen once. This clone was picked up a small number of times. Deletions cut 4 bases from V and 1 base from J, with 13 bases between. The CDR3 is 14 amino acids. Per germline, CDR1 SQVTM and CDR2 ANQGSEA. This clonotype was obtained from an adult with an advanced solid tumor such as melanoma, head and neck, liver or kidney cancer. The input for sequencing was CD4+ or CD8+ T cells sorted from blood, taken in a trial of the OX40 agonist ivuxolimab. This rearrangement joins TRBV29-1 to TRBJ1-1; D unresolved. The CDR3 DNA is TGCAGCGTTGTAGGTCGGAACTCGAACACTGAAGCTTTCTTT. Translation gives CSVVGRNSNTEAFF.